The 20 T cell receptor beta chains listed next were all sequenced from one sample in a study of CD8 T cells in ankylosing spondylitis. One entry per CDR3 protein results from TCRdb running MiXCR on the 5' RACE reads. The sample lists around 250,000 distinct CDR3 sequences; approximately 12% were seen once. Sequencing used blood, either unsorted or a sorted T cell fraction (not recorded which). These receptors originate from a male donor with ankylosing spondylitis or in good health (not recorded which).

This chain connects TRBV9 to TRBJ2-3; TRBD2 matches at 8 bases. Germline V CDR1 and CDR2: SGDLS, YYNGEE. The V segment lost 2 bases and the J segment 2 bases; nucleotides outside the gene matches: 4. The CDR3 covers 15 residues. For the CDR3, the DNA is TGTGCCAGCAGCGTCGGACTAGCCAACACAGATACGCAGTATTTT. This encodes CASSVGLANTDTQYF.

The chain employs TRBV27 and TRBJ1-2; D is unclear. V was clipped by 6 bases and J by 4 bases, with 18 bases between them. The CDR3 is 15 amino acids. Germline V gene data show CDR1 as MNHEY and CDR2 as SMNVEV (reference sequence). In DNA, the CDR3 is TGTGCCAGCAGACTCGGTCCAGACCCTCTCTATGGCTACACCTTC. Its protein product is CASRLGPDPLYGYTF.

The rearrangement uses TRBV18 and TRBJ2-7; no clear D. V dropped 3 bases and J dropped 5 bases, with 17 bases sitting between them. Germline CDR1 KGHSH, CDR2 LQKENI. The CDR3 is 15 residues long. The CDR3 DNA reads as TGTGCCAGCTCACCTAATGGAATTAATATCGACGAGCAGTACTTC. Translation gives CASSPNGINIDEQYF. Supplemented by reference TRBV18 and TRBJ2-7, the full variable domain reads NAGVMQNPRHLVRRRGQEARLRCSPMKGHSHVYWYRQLPEEGLKFMVYLQKENIIDESGMPKERFSAEFPKEGPSILRIQQVVRGDSAAYFCASSPNGINIDEQYFGPGTRLTVT.

The chain uses TRBV5-1 and TRBJ2-1, with 8 bases matching TRBD2. Trimming removed 1 base from V and 8 bases from J; junction bases left unmatched: 5. The CDR3 extends over 14 amino acids. Germline V gene lookup returns CDR1 SGHRS and CDR2 YFSETQ. Here the CDR3 reads CASSLTSGGDEQFF. CDR3 sequence (DNA): TGCGCCAGCAGCTTGACTAGCGGAGGGGATGAGCAGTTCTTC.

This clonotype has ten or more counts. This chain uses TRBV7-2 with TRBJ2-5, with 9 bases aligning to TRBD2. The CDR3 is 14 residues long. Germline CDR1 and CDR2: SGHTA and FQGNSA. The junction had 4 bases not matched to a gene; V was cut back by 4 bases and J by 4 bases. The CDR3 is CASSSQRGAETQYF. The CDR3 DNA reads as TGTGCCAGCAGCTCCCAGCGGGGGGCAGAGACCCAGTACTTC.

A few counts support this clonotype. The J gene is TRBJ1-1, the V gene TRBV5-8, with D perhaps TRBD1 (6 bases). V lost 5 bases and J 5 bases, leaving 13 bases between the germline ends. The CDR3 extends over 13 amino acids. Per germline, CDR1 SGHTS and CDR2 YDEGEE. CDR3 nucleotide sequence: TGTGCCAGCAGGGGACACTTTAAGACTGAAGCTTTCTTT. Its translation: CASRGHFKTEAFF.

V is TRBV2 and J is TRBJ2-1, with 11 bases fitting TRBD1. Per the germline V gene, CDR1 is SNHLY and CDR2 is FYNNEI. J gave up 8 bases and V 5 bases, and 11 bases lay outside the gene matches. The CDR3 sequence is 16 residues long. This chain's CDR3 is CASSKRTGGVGDEQFF. CDR3 coding DNA: TGTGCCAGCAGTAAGCGGACAGGGGGCGTGGGTGATGAGCAGTTCTTC.

This clonotype was observed at least ten times. The chain links TRBV6-5 to TRBJ2-7; 9 nucleotides line up with TRBD2. Germline V gene sequence: CDR1 MNHEY, CDR2 SVGAGI. The junction had 4 bases not matched to a gene; V was cut back by 4 bases and J by 3 bases. The CDR3 is 14 residues long. The CDR3 DNA sequence: TGTGCCAGCAGTTTCCTAGCGGGGAACTACGAGCAGTACTTC. Residues: CASSFLAGNYEQYF.

The table lists this clonotype with many counts. V and J are TRBV12-3 or TRBV12-4 and TRBJ2-1, with 7 bases matching TRBD2. The CDR3 is made up of 16 amino acids. Trimming took 3 bases from V and 10 from J; bases not matched to a gene: 15. Written as DNA, the CDR3 is TGTGCCAGCAGTTTTAGCTCTTCTAGCGGACCCGGGGAGCAGTTCTTC. It translates to CASSFSSSSGPGEQFF.

This clonotype was detected only a few times. The chain combines TRBV7-2 with TRBJ1-2, with 10 nucleotides matching TRBD1. The CDR3 runs to 14 residues. J gave up 6 bases and V 5 bases, and 6 bases lay outside the gene matches. Germline CDR1 is SGHTA and CDR2 is FQGNSA. This chain's CDR3 is CASSRETGGNGYTF. The CDR3 region has the DNA TGTGCCAGCAGCCGCGAGACAGGGGGCAATGGCTACACCTTC.

This clonotype was counted ten times or more. V and J are TRBV3-1 and TRBJ2-7; 8 bases map to TRBD1. The ends lost 0 bases at V and 0 bases at J; junction bases unmatched: 7. Looked up from germline, CDR1 is LGHDT and CDR2 is YNNKEL (reference sequence). The CDR3 runs to 17 residues. CDR3 in amino acids: CASSQDTRDRSSYEQYF. CDR3 nucleotide sequence: TGTGCCAGCAGCCAAGATACCCGGGACAGGAGCTCCTACGAGCAGTACTTC.

This clonotype was counted ten times or more. This chain links TRBV5-1 with TRBJ2-3; D gene unclear. Germline CDR1 is SGHRS and CDR2 is YFSETQ. This CDR3 has 12 amino acids. V was pared by 2 bases and J by 5 bases, with 6 bases between. DNA for the CDR3: TGCGCCAGCAGCTTCCAAGGAGATACGCAGTATTTT. Protein sequence: CASSFQGDTQYF.

The rearrangement uses TRBV7-9 and TRBJ2-5; no clear D gene. V lost 5 bases to trimming and J lost 4 bases, with 17 bases between them. From germline, CDR1 is SEHNR and CDR2 FQNEAQ (reference sequence). This CDR3 has 15 residues. The chain's CDR3 is CASSISGSARETQYF. The CDR3 coding sequence is TGTGCCAGCAGCATCTCCGGCTCTGCTAGAGAGACCCAGTACTTC.

This clonotype was detected ten times or more. This sequence joins TRBV10-3 and TRBJ2-5; D uncertain. V lost 4 bases and J lost 3, with 9 bases in between. CDR1 ENHRY and CDR2 SYGVKD come from the germline V gene. The CDR3 spans 13 residues. The CDR3 DNA reads TGTGCCATCAGTGTCGATCGGAAAGAGACCCAGTACTTC. This gives the protein CAISVDRKETQYF.

This clonotype was recorded at least ten times. The chain links TRBV20-1 to TRBJ2-3; 7 nucleotides agree with TRBD1. Per germline, CDR1 DFQATT and CDR2 SNEGSKA (reference sequence). The CDR3 has 13 residues. Losses at the gene ends were 6 bases for V and 5 bases for J; bases not matched to a gene: 8. The CDR3 reads CSAYRYRGDTQYF. For the CDR3, the DNA is TGCAGTGCCTACCGTTACAGGGGAGATACGCAGTATTTT.

In its sample, this clonotype was seen a few times. The V gene is TRBV5-4, the J gene TRBJ2-5, with D perhaps TRBD2 (6 bases). The CDR3 consists of 17 residues. Per the germline V gene, CDR1 is SGHNT and CDR2 is YYREEE (reference sequence). V gave up 2 bases and J gave up 1 base, with 18 bases separating them. CDR3 sequence reads: CASSLPNPGVLQETQYF. As DNA, the CDR3 is TGTGCCAGCAGCTTACCTAACCCGGGGGTACTCCAAGAGACCCAGTACTTC.

In its sample, this clonotype was seen many times. Here the CDR3 DNA reads TGTGCCAGCAGTCCTAATCAGGGTTCCGAAGATACGCAGTATTTT. Its protein product is CASSPNQGSEDTQYF. This chain uses TRBV12-3 or TRBV12-4 with TRBJ2-3, with D maybe TRBD1 (5 bases). The CDR3 extends over 15 amino acids. V was shortened by 5 bases and J by 5 bases, with 17 bases between the two germline ends.

A word on this clonotype: An end of the junction does not agree with germline; a read error may underlie this. The CDR3 DNA reads TGTACCAGCAGCCCAGGGTTGGGGGGGTCTGCGAACACTGAAGCTTTCTTT. It codes for CTSSPGLGGSANTEAFF. The chain joins TRBV7-9 to TRBJ1-1; the D gene is possibly TRBD1 (5 bases). The CDR3 has 17 amino acids. Germline loops: CDR1 SEHNR, CDR2 FQNEAQ (reference sequence).

This clonotype was observed many times. The chain employs TRBV29-1 and TRBJ1-1, with 10 bases that match TRBD1. V lost 6 bases, J lost 1 base, and 8 bases stayed unmatched. This CDR3 has 15 residues. The germline CDR1 and CDR2 sequences are SQVTM and ANQGSEA. CDR3 residues: CSVRDRGFGNTEAFF. As DNA, the CDR3 is TGCAGCGTCCGGGACAGGGGTTTTGGGAACACTGAAGCTTTCTTT.

This clonotype appeared many times. CDR3 amino acids: CASSTTGVRTNEQFF. The CDR3 DNA reads as TGTGCCAGCAGCACCACGGGAGTACGGACCAATGAGCAGTTCTTC. The chain is built from TRBV2 and TRBJ2-1; a weak D match, TRBD2 (6 bases). V gave up 6 bases and J gave up 6 bases, with 18 bases separating them. The germline CDR1 and CDR2 sequences are SNHLY and FYNNEI. CDR3 length: 15 amino acids.